Described below is a single TCR beta chain sequence and its context. V was pared by 4 bases and J by 1 base, with 19 bases between. This CDR3 has 17 amino acids. Germline V gene data show CDR1 as LGHNA and CDR2 as YNFKEQ. The data were obtained in a study of blood T cells in healthy people across ages. The second PCR ran about 6 to 12 cycles with a sample-barcoded 5' primer and J-beta primers. A template-switch adaptor with 12 random nucleotides tagged each cDNA molecule. TCRdb fed the 5' RACE reads into MiXCR, producing one record per CDR3 protein. The table includes hundreds of thousands of distinct CDR3 sequences, more than 55% detected once.

The receptor's source is a man aged 40-50 years in good health. Source material: blood. The chain is built from TRBV4-2 and TRBJ2-5; D tentatively reads TRBD1 or TRBD2 (5 bases each). The CDR3 protein is CASSPLGHGTRQETQYF. For the CDR3, the DNA is TGTGCCAGCAGCCCCTTAGGACACGGGACCCGCCAAGAGACCCAGTACTTC.